These 9 T cell receptor beta chains originate from one sample sequenced in a study of cytomegalovirus exposure and HLA in healthy donors. In the PCR, 60 Vbeta and 13 Jbeta primers were used. The repertoire was sequenced with immunoSEQ multiplex PCR; TCRdb's copy has only in-frame clones and lacks some. The sample includes some 160,000 clones, under 85% of them seen just once. The specimen was PBMCs. The receptors here all came from a woman aged 30 to 39 in good health and CMV-seronegative.

The V call is TRBV4-1, the J call TRBJ2-5; TRBD2 aligns across 7 bases. Germline CDR1 MGHRA, CDR2 YSYEKL. The CDR3 loop spans 17 amino acids. The junction had 11 bases not matched to a gene; V was cut back by 4 bases and J by 0 bases. The CDR3 is CASSPRSGGRYQETQYF. For the CDR3, the DNA is TGCGCCAGCAGCCCCCGCTCGGGGGGTAGGTACCAAGAGACCCAGTACTTC.

The rearrangement joins TRBV18 to TRBJ1-1; TRBD1 matches 7 bases. V shed 2 bases and J 6 bases; nucleotides not matched to a gene: 3. This CDR3 is 13 amino acids long. Germline CDR1 reads KGHSH; CDR2 reads LQKENI. CDR3 loop: CASSPDRVSEAFF. In nucleotides, the CDR3 is TGTGCCAGCTCACCAGACAGGGTCTCTGAAGCTTTCTTT.

The genes are TRBV2 and TRBJ2-1; D possibly corresponds to TRBD1 (6 bases). Germline V gives CDR1 SNHLY, CDR2 FYNNEI. V shed 1 base and J shed 9 bases, with 13 bases lying between them. The CDR3 covers 14 residues. The CDR3 nucleotides are TGTGCCAGCAGTGAAGAGGGGGAGCTAGTTGAGCAGTTCTTC. Translated, it gives CASSEEGELVEQFF.

The V gene is TRBV4-1, the J gene TRBJ1-5, with D tentatively TRBD1 (5 bases). V lost 0 bases, J lost 7 bases, and 10 bases lay in between. Germline assignment: CDR1 MGHRA and CDR2 YSYEKL. The CDR3 totals 14 residues. This chain's CDR3 is CASSQDGRGQPQHF. CDR3 nucleotides: TGCGCCAGCAGCCAAGATGGAAGGGGCCAGCCCCAGCATTTT.

By share, this clone ranks as medium-sized (0.01 to 0.1%). The same CDR3 can be traced to other DNA sequences in this sample. This chain joins TRBV7-7 and TRBJ2-5, with D maybe TRBD2 (5 bases). Germline V gene sequence: CDR1 SSHAT, CDR2 FNYEAQ (reference sequence). The CDR3 totals 13 residues. With 5 bases removed from V and 2 bases from J, the gap between germline ends came to 9 bases. This CDR3 is CASSPREQETQYF. Here the CDR3 DNA reads TGTGCCAGCAGCCCCCGGGAACAAGAGACCCAGTACTTC.

This clone was seen a few times. The rearrangement joins TRBV14 to TRBJ2-7, with 8 bases aligning to TRBD1. Germline loops: CDR1 SGHDN, CDR2 FVKESK. V shed 2 bases and J 4 bases; nucleotides not matched to a gene: 13. The CDR3 is made up of 17 amino acids. The CDR3: CASSQKNTGGLLYEQYF. DNA for the CDR3: TGTGCCAGCAGCCAAAAAAATACAGGGGGTCTCCTTTACGAGCAGTACTTC.

This chain uses TRBV30 with TRBJ2-7; TRBD2 agrees at 8 bases. This CDR3 region has 15 residues. CDR1 and CDR2 (germline): GTSNPN, SVGIG (reference sequence). The V gene end was trimmed by 3 bases and the J gene end by 3 bases; junction bases not matched to a gene: 10. This CDR3 reads CAWRGGSGGGYEQYF. The CDR3 nucleotides read TGTGCCTGGAGGGGCGGATCCGGGGGGGGCTACGAGCAGTACTTC.

This chain links TRBV6-1 with TRBJ2-7; perhaps TRBD1 as D (6 bases). The CDR3 covers 15 residues. V was shortened by 5 bases and J by 4 bases, with 18 bases between the two germline ends. Germline loops: CDR1 MNHNS, CDR2 SASEGT. The CDR3 coding sequence is TGTGCCAGCAGTCGGGACAATGGGTTTCAGTACGAGCAGTACTTC. Amino acids: CASSRDNGFQYEQYF.

CDR3 sequence reads: CASSEIRGGPYEQYF. The CDR3 bases are TGTGCCAGCAGTGAAATTCGCGGGGGCCCCTACGAGCAGTACTTC. The chain has TRBV25-1 and TRBJ2-7; D is possibly TRBD2 (7 bases). This CDR3 contains 15 residues. The V end was cut by 2 bases, the J end by 2 bases, with 13 bases between. CDR1 is MGHDK, CDR2 SYGVNS, per germline.